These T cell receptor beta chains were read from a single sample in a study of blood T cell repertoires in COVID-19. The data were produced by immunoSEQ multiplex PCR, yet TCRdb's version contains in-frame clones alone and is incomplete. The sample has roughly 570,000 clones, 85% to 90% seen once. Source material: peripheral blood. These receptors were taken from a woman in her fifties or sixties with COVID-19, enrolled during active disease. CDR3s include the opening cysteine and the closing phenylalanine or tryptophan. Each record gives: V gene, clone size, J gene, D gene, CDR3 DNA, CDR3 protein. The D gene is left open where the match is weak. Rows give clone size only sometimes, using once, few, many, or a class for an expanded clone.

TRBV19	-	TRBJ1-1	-	TGTGCCAGTAGTATAGGACAATTGAACACTGAAGCTTTCTTT	CASSIGQLNTEAFF
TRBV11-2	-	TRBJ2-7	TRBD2	TGTGCCAGCAGCTTATTAGGACTAGCGGGAGGCTACGAGCAGTACTTC	CASSLLGLAGGYEQYF
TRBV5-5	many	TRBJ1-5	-	TGTGCCAGCAGCTTGTTCGGGGAAGTTCAGCCCCAGCATTTT	CASSLFGEVQPQHF
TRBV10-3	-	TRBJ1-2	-	TGTGCCATCAGTGAGAGAACAGAAGGGGCCTATGGCTACACCTTC	CAISERTEGAYGYTF
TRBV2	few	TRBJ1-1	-	TGTGCCAGCAATATGGGGCAAACTGAAGCTTTCTTT	CASNMGQTEAFF
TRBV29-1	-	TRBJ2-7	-	TGCAGCGACCCAGATCATCAGTACTTC	CSDPDHQYF
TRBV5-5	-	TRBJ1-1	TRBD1	TGTGCCAGCAGCACCAGACAGGGACTAGCTTTCTTT	CASSTRQGLAFF
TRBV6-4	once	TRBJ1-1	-	TGTGCCAGTAGTGACTCGGGGAGTCGTAAAGCTTTCTTT	CASSDSGSRKAFF
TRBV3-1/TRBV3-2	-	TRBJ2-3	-	TGTGCCAGCAGCGATAGCCGTGGAGATACGCAGTATTTT	CASSDSRGDTQYF
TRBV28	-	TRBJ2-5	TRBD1	TGTGCCAGCAGTACCTACACCTGGGGACAGGGGGGAGGACAAGAGACCCAGTACTTC	CASSTYTWGQGGGQETQYF
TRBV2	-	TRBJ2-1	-	TGTGCCAGGGCCTTGCACCGGGACAACGATGAGCAGTTCTTC	CARALHRDNDEQFF
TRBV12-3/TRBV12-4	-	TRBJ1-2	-	TGTGCCAGCACCCCTAACAGGGTAAATGGCTACACCTTC	CASTPNRVNGYTF
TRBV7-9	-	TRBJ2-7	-	TGTGCCAGCAGCGCCCGAGAAGCGTCATACTCCTACGAGCAGTACTTC	CASSAREASYSYEQYF
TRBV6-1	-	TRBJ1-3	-	TGTGCCAGCAGTGAATTTGTCTCCGGAAACACCATATATTTT	CASSEFVSGNTIYF
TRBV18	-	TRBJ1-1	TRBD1	TGTGCCAGCTCACCAACAAGACAGGGTCGGGACACTGAAGCTTTCTTT	CASSPTRQGRDTEAFF
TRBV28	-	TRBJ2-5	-	TGTGCCAGCAGAAGAGGAGGGAGCCAAGAGACCCAGTACTTC	CASRRGGSQETQYF
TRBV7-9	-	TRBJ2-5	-	TGTGCCAGCAGCCCTCGAGCGAAAGAGACCCAGTACTTC	CASSPRAKETQYF
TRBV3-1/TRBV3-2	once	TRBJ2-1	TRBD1	TGTGCCAGCAGCCTACCGGACAGGGGATGGAATGAGCAGTTCTTC	CASSLPDRGWNEQFF
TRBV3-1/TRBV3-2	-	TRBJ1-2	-	TGTGCCAGCAGCCATTACGAGGGGGACTATGGCTACACCTTC	CASSHYEGDYGYTF
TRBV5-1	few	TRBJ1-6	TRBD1	TGCGCCAGCAGCCCCCATGGCACAGGGGAGAATTCACCCCTCCACTTT	CASSPHGTGENSPLHF
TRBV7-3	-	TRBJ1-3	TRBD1	TGTGCCAGCAGCCCGGACAGGGAATCCCTGTCCCTCTCTGGAAACACCATATATTTT	CASSPDRESLSLSGNTIYF
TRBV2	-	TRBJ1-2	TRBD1	TGTGCCAGCATCTATGGAACAGGGGGCGGCTACACCTTC	CASIYGTGGGYTF
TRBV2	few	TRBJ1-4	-	TGTGCCAGCAGTCCTATGGTTGAAAAACTGTTTTTT	CASSPMVEKLFF
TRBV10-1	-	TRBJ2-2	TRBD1	TGCGCCAGCAGTTCCGGGACAGCGAACACCGGGGAGCTGTTTTTT	CASSSGTANTGELFF
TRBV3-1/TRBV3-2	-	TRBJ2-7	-	TGTGCCAGCAGCCCCCCACTCTCCTACGAGCAGTACTTC	CASSPPLSYEQYF
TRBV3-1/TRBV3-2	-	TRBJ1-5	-	TGTGCCAGCAGCCTCGGGACTACGCCCCAGCATTTT	CASSLGTTPQHF
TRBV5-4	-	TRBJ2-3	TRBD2	TGTGCCAGCAGCCGGCCGGGACTAGCGGGGGGCGCGGAGGATACGCAGTATTTT	CASSRPGLAGGAEDTQYF
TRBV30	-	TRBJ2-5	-	TGTGCCTTGGAGAGGGGGTCAGGAGAGACCCAGTACTTC	CALERGSGETQYF
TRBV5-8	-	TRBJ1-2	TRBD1	TGTGCCAGCAGCTTGAACAGGGGGATTGGAGGCTACACCTTC	CASSLNRGIGGYTF